This is a list of T cell receptor beta chains from one sample in a study of T cell responses to AZD1222 COVID-19 vaccine. Sequencing was performed with immunoSEQ multiplex PCR; in TCRdb, only in-frame clones are kept and a portion is missing. The data contain 75,000 to 100,000 clones, 88% of them singletons. The specimen comprised peripheral blood, sampled on day 0 of AZD1222 vaccination. Source of these receptors: an adult in good health. CDR3s include the opening cysteine and the closing phenylalanine or tryptophan. A D gene is named only where the DNA matches it firmly. Some rows have no size entry. The others give once, few or many, or a class for an expanded clone.

V gene: TRBV12-1
clone size: .
D gene: .
CDR3 length: 17
J gene: TRBJ2-1
CDR3 DNA: TGTGCCAGCAGCTTTGCTAGCGGGGGGAGCTCCTACAATGAGCAGTTCTTC
CDR3 protein: CASSFASGGSSYNEQFF

V gene: TRBV29-1
clone size: few
D gene: .
CDR3 length: 12
J gene: TRBJ2-7
CDR3 DNA: TGCAGCGTTGTCGGGGATCTTCACGAGCAGTACTTC
CDR3 protein: CSVVGDLHEQYF

V gene: TRBV27
clone size: .
D gene: .
CDR3 length: 14
J gene: TRBJ1-6
CDR3 DNA: TGTGCCAGCAGTTTACTTCCGGAAAATTCACCCCTCCACTTT
CDR3 protein: CASSLLPENSPLHF

V gene: TRBV5-4
clone size: .
D gene: TRBD1
CDR3 length: 14
J gene: TRBJ1-2
CDR3 DNA: TGTGCCAGCAGCGGAGACAGGGCCCCGGGTGGCTACACCTTC
CDR3 protein: CASSGDRAPGGYTF

V gene: TRBV5-1
clone size: .
D gene: .
CDR3 length: 15
J gene: TRBJ1-5
CDR3 DNA: TGCGCCAGCAGCTTGGGGGCAGGGCCAAATCAGCCCCAGCATTTT
CDR3 protein: CASSLGAGPNQPQHF

V gene: TRBV27
clone size: .
D gene: .
CDR3 length: 14
J gene: TRBJ1-5
CDR3 DNA: TGTGCCAGCAGTTTAAACGGAGGGAGCCAGCCCCAGCATTTT
CDR3 protein: CASSLNGGSQPQHF

V gene: TRBV5-1
clone size: .
D gene: TRBD2
CDR3 length: 13
J gene: TRBJ2-3
CDR3 DNA: TGCGCCAGCAGCTGGACTAGCGCAGATACGCAGTATTTT
CDR3 protein: CASSWTSADTQYF

V gene: TRBV28
clone size: .
D gene: TRBD1
CDR3 length: 14
J gene: TRBJ1-2
CDR3 DNA: TGTGCCAGCAGTCCAGGGGGCCAGCTATATGGCTACACCTTC
CDR3 protein: CASSPGGQLYGYTF

V gene: TRBV9
clone size: .
D gene: .
CDR3 length: 15
J gene: TRBJ1-4
CDR3 DNA: TGTGCCAGCAGCGTAGCCGGGACACTTAATGAAAAACTGTTTTTT
CDR3 protein: CASSVAGTLNEKLFF

V gene: TRBV4-1
clone size: .
D gene: TRBD1
CDR3 length: 15
J gene: TRBJ2-7
CDR3 DNA: TGCGCCAGCAGTAAGGACAGGGATCCTTTCTACGAGCAGTACTTC
CDR3 protein: CASSKDRDPFYEQYF

V gene: TRBV4-1
clone size: .
D gene: .
CDR3 length: 13
J gene: TRBJ1-5
CDR3 DNA: TGCGCCAGCAGCCGAGATATCAATCAGCCCCAGCATTTT
CDR3 protein: CASSRDINQPQHF

V gene: TRBV5-1
clone size: .
D gene: TRBD2
CDR3 length: 13
J gene: TRBJ2-7
CDR3 DNA: TGCGCCAGCAATTTAGCGGGAACCTACGAGCAGTACTTC
CDR3 protein: CASNLAGTYEQYF

V gene: TRBV14
clone size: .
D gene: .
CDR3 length: 14
J gene: TRBJ1-1
CDR3 DNA: TGTGCCAGCAGCCTCTTTTTAAAGGAGACTGAAGCTTTCTTT
CDR3 protein: CASSLFLKETEAFF

V gene: TRBV18
clone size: .
D gene: .
CDR3 length: 14
J gene: TRBJ1-4
CDR3 DNA: TGTGCCAGCTCACCTCAAGCAACTAATGAAAAACTGTTTTTT
CDR3 protein: CASSPQATNEKLFF

V gene: TRBV3-1/TRBV3-2
clone size: .
D gene: .
CDR3 length: 13
J gene: TRBJ1-2
CDR3 DNA: TGTGCCAGCAGCCTTGGGGGGCTGGGGGGCTACACCTTC
CDR3 protein: CASSLGGLGGYTF

V gene: TRBV2
clone size: .
D gene: .
CDR3 length: 14
J gene: TRBJ2-5
CDR3 DNA: TGTGCCAGCAGTGCCAGCGGGCCCCCACAGACCCAGTACTTC
CDR3 protein: CASSASGPPQTQYF

V gene: TRBV19
clone size: .
D gene: .
CDR3 length: 14
J gene: TRBJ1-3
CDR3 DNA: TGTGCCAGTAGAGCACAGGGAATGAGAAACACCATATATTTT
CDR3 protein: CASRAQGMRNTIYF

V gene: TRBV12-3/TRBV12-4
clone size: .
D gene: .
CDR3 length: 13
J gene: TRBJ2-7
CDR3 DNA: TGTGCCAGCAGTTTGAGTAGTTCCTACGAGCAGTACTTC
CDR3 protein: CASSLSSSYEQYF

V gene: TRBV9
clone size: .
D gene: .
CDR3 length: 14
J gene: TRBJ1-1
CDR3 DNA: TGTGCCAGCAGCGTAGATGGGGGTCGGGTGGAAGCTTTCTTT
CDR3 protein: CASSVDGGRVEAFF

V gene: TRBV6-2/TRBV6-3
clone size: .
D gene: TRBD1
CDR3 length: 16
J gene: TRBJ1-2
CDR3 DNA: TGTGCCAGCAGCTCTACCGGGACAGGAACCTCCTATGGCTACACCTTC
CDR3 protein: CASSSTGTGTSYGYTF

V gene: TRBV11-2
clone size: .
D gene: .
CDR3 length: 12
J gene: TRBJ1-1
CDR3 DNA: TGTGCCAGCAGCTTAGGGGTCACTGAAGCTTTCTTT
CDR3 protein: CASSLGVTEAFF

V gene: TRBV6-5
clone size: .
D gene: .
CDR3 length: 12
J gene: TRBJ1-3
CDR3 DNA: TGTGCCATCCGGACAGACGGAAACACCATATATTTT
CDR3 protein: CAIRTDGNTIYF

V gene: TRBV6-5
clone size: few
D gene: .
CDR3 length: 13
J gene: TRBJ2-2
CDR3 DNA: TGTGCCAGCGCGAAGTCTAACACCGGGGAGCTGTTTTTT
CDR3 protein: CASAKSNTGELFF

V gene: TRBV6-5
clone size: .
D gene: TRBD1
CDR3 length: 16
J gene: TRBJ2-1
CDR3 DNA: TGTGCCAGCAGTTACTCCTCCCCGACAGGGAAGAATGAGCAGTTCTTC
CDR3 protein: CASSYSSPTGKNEQFF

V gene: TRBV11-2
clone size: .
D gene: .
CDR3 length: 13
J gene: TRBJ1-1
CDR3 DNA: TGTGCCAGCACCCTTCAGCCGAACACTGAAGCTTTCTTT
CDR3 protein: CASTLQPNTEAFF

V gene: TRBV4-3
clone size: .
D gene: TRBD2
CDR3 length: 18
J gene: TRBJ2-1
CDR3 DNA: TGCGCCAGCAGCCCCACTCTAGTCGGGGGGGCATCCTACAATGAGCAGTTCTTC
CDR3 protein: CASSPTLVGGASYNEQFF

V gene: TRBV3-1/TRBV3-2
clone size: .
D gene: .
CDR3 length: 12
J gene: TRBJ1-2
CDR3 DNA: TGTGCCAGCAGCCAATCAGGCGTTGGCTACACCTTC
CDR3 protein: CASSQSGVGYTF

V gene: TRBV29-1
clone size: .
D gene: .
CDR3 length: 12
J gene: TRBJ1-6
CDR3 DNA: TGCAGCGTTCAAAACGGTAATTCACCCCTCCACTTT
CDR3 protein: CSVQNGNSPLHF

V gene: TRBV28
clone size: .
D gene: .
CDR3 length: 13
J gene: TRBJ1-5
CDR3 DNA: TGTGCCAGCAGTTTATCGACAGTTGGCCCCCAGCATTTT
CDR3 protein: CASSLSTVGPQHF

V gene: TRBV24-1
clone size: .
D gene: TRBD2
CDR3 length: 17
J gene: TRBJ2-1
CDR3 DNA: TGTGCCACCGGGCGGAGGAGCGGGGGGGCGGGTGACAATGAGCAGTTCTTC
CDR3 protein: CATGRRSGGAGDNEQFF

V gene: TRBV12-3/TRBV12-4
clone size: few
D gene: .
CDR3 length: 12
J gene: TRBJ1-5
CDR3 DNA: TGTGCCAGCAGTTTCTCAAGCCAGCCCCAGCATTTT
CDR3 protein: CASSFSSQPQHF

V gene: TRBV6-2/TRBV6-3
clone size: few
D gene: TRBD1
CDR3 length: 17
J gene: TRBJ2-1
CDR3 DNA: TGTGCCAGCAGTTACGGGGACAGGGAGTTTAACGACAATGAGCAGTTCTTC
CDR3 protein: CASSYGDREFNDNEQFF

V gene: TRBV6-2/TRBV6-3
clone size: .
D gene: .
CDR3 length: 16
J gene: TRBJ1-5
CDR3 DNA: TGTGCCAGCAGTTACTCTTGGGAAGGGGCCAATCAGCCCCAGCATTTT
CDR3 protein: CASSYSWEGANQPQHF

V gene: TRBV30
clone size: .
D gene: TRBD1
CDR3 length: 15
J gene: TRBJ2-5
CDR3 DNA: TGTGCCTGGAGTGAAGGGACAGGGGGCATAGAGACCCAGTACTTC
CDR3 protein: CAWSEGTGGIETQYF

V gene: TRBV11-3
clone size: .
D gene: .
CDR3 length: 12
J gene: TRBJ1-2
CDR3 DNA: TGTGCCAGCAGCGCAGGATCCTATGGCTACACCTTC
CDR3 protein: CASSAGSYGYTF

V gene: TRBV2
clone size: .
D gene: .
CDR3 length: 14
J gene: TRBJ1-2
CDR3 DNA: TGTGCCAGCAGTCCAATATCGGGGACCTATGGCTACACCTTC
CDR3 protein: CASSPISGTYGYTF

V gene: TRBV6-2/TRBV6-3
clone size: .
D gene: TRBD1
CDR3 length: 15
J gene: TRBJ2-2
CDR3 DNA: TGTGCCAGCAGTCGACAGGGGACGAACACCGGGGAGCTGTTTTTT
CDR3 protein: CASSRQGTNTGELFF

V gene: TRBV5-4
clone size: .
D gene: .
CDR3 length: 15
J gene: TRBJ1-6
CDR3 DNA: TGTGCCAGCAGCTTGTCAGGGAATTATAATTCACCCCTCCACTTT
CDR3 protein: CASSLSGNYNSPLHF

V gene: TRBV7-3
clone size: .
D gene: .
CDR3 length: 15
J gene: TRBJ2-1
CDR3 DNA: TGTGCCAGCAGTCCCCGACGGAGCTCCTACAATGAGCAGTTCTTC
CDR3 protein: CASSPRRSSYNEQFF

V gene: TRBV7-3
clone size: .
D gene: .
CDR3 length: 15
J gene: TRBJ1-1
CDR3 DNA: TGTGCCAGCAGACCTAAACAGGACATGAACACTGAAGCTTTCTTT
CDR3 protein: CASRPKQDMNTEAFF

V gene: TRBV18
clone size: .
D gene: .
CDR3 length: 13
J gene: TRBJ2-7
CDR3 DNA: TGTGCCAGCTCACCACAGAGCTCCTACGAGCAGTACTTC
CDR3 protein: CASSPQSSYEQYF

V gene: TRBV4-1
clone size: .
D gene: .
CDR3 length: 13
J gene: TRBJ2-7
CDR3 DNA: TGCGCCAGCAGCCAAGGGGGCCTAAGCGAGCAGTACTTC
CDR3 protein: CASSQGGLSEQYF

V gene: TRBV19
clone size: .
D gene: TRBD2
CDR3 length: 14
J gene: TRBJ2-3
CDR3 DNA: TGTGCCAGTAACCGCGGGGGAAGCACAGATACGCAGTATTTT
CDR3 protein: CASNRGGSTDTQYF

V gene: TRBV6-2/TRBV6-3
clone size: .
D gene: .
CDR3 length: 12
J gene: TRBJ2-3
CDR3 DNA: TGTGCCAGCAGTTACCTGCCGGATACGCAGTATTTT
CDR3 protein: CASSYLPDTQYF

V gene: TRBV19
clone size: .
D gene: .
CDR3 length: 14
J gene: TRBJ1-5
CDR3 DNA: TGTGCCAGTAGTACCCCCAATAGCAATCAGCCCCAGCATTTT
CDR3 protein: CASSTPNSNQPQHF

V gene: TRBV27
clone size: .
D gene: TRBD1
CDR3 length: 15
J gene: TRBJ2-1
CDR3 DNA: TGTGCCAGCAGTCCGGGACAGATGCTCTACAATGAGCAGTTCTTC
CDR3 protein: CASSPGQMLYNEQFF

V gene: TRBV6-1
clone size: .
D gene: .
CDR3 length: 18
J gene: TRBJ1-6
CDR3 DNA: TGTGCCAGCAGTGAAGTCCCCCCCTTGGACAGAGATAATTCACCCCTCCACTTT
CDR3 protein: CASSEVPPLDRDNSPLHF

V gene: TRBV30
clone size: .
D gene: TRBD1
CDR3 length: 14
J gene: TRBJ1-4
CDR3 DNA: TGTGCCTGGAGTTGGAAAGGGGGCAGGGAAAAACTGTTTTTT
CDR3 protein: CAWSWKGGREKLFF

V gene: TRBV6-2/TRBV6-3
clone size: .
D gene: .
CDR3 length: 14
J gene: TRBJ1-1
CDR3 DNA: TGTGCCAGCAGTTACTCGCCGGGAGGCACTGAAGCTTTCTTT
CDR3 protein: CASSYSPGGTEAFF

V gene: TRBV6-6
clone size: once
D gene: .
CDR3 length: 11
J gene: TRBJ2-3
CDR3 DNA: TGTGCCAGCAGTAGCGGAGATACGCAGTATTTT
CDR3 protein: CASSSGDTQYF

V gene: TRBV5-1
clone size: .
D gene: TRBD1
CDR3 length: 14
J gene: TRBJ1-5
CDR3 DNA: TGCGCCAGCAGCAACACAGGGGAAGGGCAGCCCCAGCATTTT
CDR3 protein: CASSNTGEGQPQHF

V gene: TRBV24-1
clone size: .
D gene: .
CDR3 length: 14
J gene: TRBJ1-2
CDR3 DNA: TGTGCCACCAGTGAGACAGGCAGGTACTATGGCTACACCTTC
CDR3 protein: CATSETGRYYGYTF

V gene: TRBV6-5
clone size: few
D gene: TRBD1
CDR3 length: 13
J gene: TRBJ1-1
CDR3 DNA: TGTGCCAGCAGAGCCGACAGGGGGGCTGAAGCTTTCTTT
CDR3 protein: CASRADRGAEAFF

V gene: TRBV30
clone size: .
D gene: TRBD1
CDR3 length: 15
J gene: TRBJ1-1
CDR3 DNA: TGTGCCTGGAGGAGAGCAGGGGGCACGAACACTGAAGCTTTCTTT
CDR3 protein: CAWRRAGGTNTEAFF

V gene: TRBV27
clone size: .
D gene: .
CDR3 length: 15
J gene: TRBJ1-1
CDR3 DNA: TGTGCCAGCAGTACCACGGGACACATGAACACTGAAGCTTTCTTT
CDR3 protein: CASSTTGHMNTEAFF

V gene: TRBV5-1
clone size: .
D gene: .
CDR3 length: 12
J gene: TRBJ1-4
CDR3 DNA: TGCGCCAGCAGCTTATACGGTGAAAAACTGTTTTTT
CDR3 protein: CASSLYGEKLFF

V gene: TRBV5-5
clone size: .
D gene: .
CDR3 length: 13
J gene: TRBJ1-1
CDR3 DNA: TGTGCCAGCAGCCCCAGGGGCATTCTTGAAGCTTTCTTT
CDR3 protein: CASSPRGILEAFF

V gene: TRBV4-2
clone size: many
D gene: TRBD1
CDR3 length: 15
J gene: TRBJ2-7
CDR3 DNA: TGTGCCAGCAGCCTTGGACAGGGTGATACCTACGAGCAGTACTTC
CDR3 protein: CASSLGQGDTYEQYF

V gene: TRBV2
clone size: few
D gene: TRBD1
CDR3 length: 13
J gene: TRBJ2-7
CDR3 DNA: TGTGCCAGTAAGCTGCAGGGGGCGGGCGAGCAGTACTTC
CDR3 protein: CASKLQGAGEQYF

V gene: TRBV4-3
clone size: .
D gene: .
CDR3 length: 15
J gene: TRBJ1-2
CDR3 DNA: TGCGCCAGCAGCCAAGAAGCAAGGAATGGTCGTGGCTACACCTTC
CDR3 protein: CASSQEARNGRGYTF